Below are 12 T cell receptor beta chains sequenced from a single sample in a study of blood T cell repertoires in COVID-19. Measured with immunoSEQ multiplex PCR; TCRdb has only the in-frame clones, and not every one. The sample shows under 450,000 clones, over 75% of them seen only once. Specimen: PBMCs or T cells enriched from blood (not recorded which). The receptors originated from a woman aged 25 to 39 who had recovered from COVID-19.

The J gene is TRBJ2-5, the V gene TRBV7-2; 9 nucleotides agree with TRBD2. The CDR3 length is 16 residues. The germline V gene has CDR1 SGHTA and CDR2 FQGNSA. V gave up 2 bases and J gave up 0 bases; unmatched junction bases: 4. The CDR3 loop is CASSLWPSGNQETQYF. In nucleotides, the CDR3 is TGTGCCAGCAGCTTATGGCCTAGCGGGAACCAAGAGACCCAGTACTTC.

This clone occurred once. The chain employs TRBV2 and TRBJ2-2; D gene ambiguous. Trimming took 5 bases from V and 2 from J, leaving 9 bases between them. There are 14 residues in the CDR3. Germline assignment: CDR1 SNHLY and CDR2 FYNNEI. The CDR3 sequence is CASSPLGNTGELFF. The DNA of the CDR3 is TGTGCCAGCAGTCCCCTAGGAAACACCGGGGAGCTGTTTTTT.

The CDR3, as DNA: TGCGCCAGCAGCCAAGATGAGCCTGCTGAGCAGTTCTTC. This gives the protein CASSQDEPAEQFF. V gene TRBV4-1 combines with J gene TRBJ2-1; no firm D call. V dropped 0 bases and J dropped 9 bases, with 9 bases sitting between them. Per the germline V gene, CDR1 is MGHRA and CDR2 is YSYEKL. The CDR3 is made up of 13 amino acids.

CDR3 protein: CASSSDREQYF. CDR3 nucleotide sequence: TGTGCCAGTAGCTCGGACAGGGAGCAGTACTTC. This sequence joins TRBV19 and TRBJ2-7, with 7 bases aligning to TRBD1. The germline V gene encodes CDR1 LNHDA and CDR2 SQIVND (reference sequence). The CDR3 runs 11 residues. Germline trimming cut 6 bases from V and 7 bases from J; bases unmatched to any gene: 3.

This rearrangement joins TRBV18 to TRBJ1-1; no clear D gene. Germline CDR1 reads KGHSH; CDR2 reads LQKENI. This CDR3 has 15 amino acids. V lost 3 bases, J lost 4 bases, and 15 bases lay in between. The DNA for the CDR3 is TGTGCCAGCTCACCGACAACGGGGTTTGGCACTGAAGCTTTCTTT. Its protein is CASSPTTGFGTEAFF.

The V gene is TRBV27, the J gene TRBJ1-5, with a tentative D call TRBD1 (6 bases). V was shortened by 2 bases and J by 7 bases, with 18 bases between the two germline ends. Germline V gene sequence: CDR1 MNHEY, CDR2 SMNVEV (reference sequence). The CDR3 consists of 16 residues. The CDR3 reads CASSLTVQGDKQPQHF. The CDR3 coding sequence is TGTGCCAGCAGTTTAACAGTACAGGGCGATAAACAGCCCCAGCATTTT.

V usage is TRBV25-1 and J usage is TRBJ1-1, with TRBD1 identical over 9 bases. The CDR3 runs 13 residues. With V trimmed by 8 bases and J by 8 bases, 9 bases remained unmatched. Germline V gene sequence: CDR1 MGHDK, CDR2 SYGVNS. The CDR3 protein is CASSKTGGREAFF. The CDR3 coding sequence is TGTGCCAGCTCGAAGACAGGGGGGAGGGAAGCTTTCTTT.

The rearrangement links TRBV15 to TRBJ1-4; D remains ambiguous. This CDR3 is 15 amino acids long. Trimming pared 0 bases from V and 8 bases from J, leaving 13 bases between. Germline V gives CDR1 LNHNV, CDR2 YYDKDF (reference sequence). The CDR3 sequence is CATSRDRGPGEKLFF. In DNA, the CDR3 is TGTGCCACCAGCAGAGATCGAGGGCCGGGGGAAAAACTGTTTTTT.

The chain joins TRBV7-9 to TRBJ2-7, with 11 bases identical to TRBD1. The V gene end was trimmed by 5 bases and the J gene end by 0 bases; junction bases not matched to a gene: 6. This CDR3 region has 16 residues. Germline values: CDR1 SEHNR, CDR2 FQNEAQ (reference sequence). The CDR3, as DNA: TGTGCCAGCAGCCAAACCGGGACAGGGGGCTCCTACGAGCAGTACTTC. This encodes CASSQTGTGGSYEQYF.

With regard to this clone: Other DNA sequences in the sample encode the same CDR3. The V call is TRBV19, the J call TRBJ1-2; 8 bases fit TRBD1. Per germline, CDR1 LNHDA and CDR2 SQIVND (reference sequence). The CDR3 is 14 amino acids. With 4 bases clipped from V and 4 bases from J, the junction kept 5 bases outside the gene matches. CDR3 loop: CASSTDRGVYGYTF. CDR3 DNA sequence: TGTGCCAGTAGTACCGACAGGGGCGTCTATGGCTACACCTTC.

Written as DNA, the CDR3 is TGTGCCAGCAGTCAAAGCCCTGCGGATACCCTAAACTATGGCTACACCTTC. Translated, it gives CASSQSPADTLNYGYTF. J is TRBJ1-2 and V is TRBV28; D is uncertain. The CDR3 has 17 residues. Germline CDR1 and CDR2: MDHEN and SYDVKM. The V end lost 5 bases, the J end lost 2 bases, and 21 bases lay between the germline ends.

This chain's CDR3 is CASSHRETQYF. The CDR3 DNA follows: TGTGCCAGCAGTCATAGAGAGACCCAGTACTTC. The chain has TRBV11-1 and TRBJ2-5; D unresolved. The length of the CDR3 is 11 residues. V lost 6 bases, J lost 4 bases, and 6 bases lay in between. Germline-derived CDR1 and CDR2 are SGHAT and FQDESV (reference sequence).